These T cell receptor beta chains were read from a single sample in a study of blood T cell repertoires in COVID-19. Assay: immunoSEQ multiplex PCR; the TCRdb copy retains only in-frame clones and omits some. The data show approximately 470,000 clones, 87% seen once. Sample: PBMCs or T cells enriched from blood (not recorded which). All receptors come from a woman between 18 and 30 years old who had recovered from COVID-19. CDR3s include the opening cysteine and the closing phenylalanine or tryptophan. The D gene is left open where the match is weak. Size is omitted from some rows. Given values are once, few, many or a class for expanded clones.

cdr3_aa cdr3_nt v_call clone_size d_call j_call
CASSLARNRDTQYF TGTGCCAGCAGCTTGGCCAGAAACAGAGATACGCAGTATTTT TRBV5-8 - - TRBJ2-3
CASSFGTGANYGYTF TGTGCCAGCAGTTTTGGGACAGGGGCTAACTATGGCTACACCTTC TRBV6-5 - TRBD1 TRBJ1-2
CASSLKGEAFF TGTGCCAGCAGCCTCAAGGGGGAAGCTTTCTTT TRBV12-3/TRBV12-4 - - TRBJ1-1
CASSQGEVDYEQYF TGTGCCAGCAGCCAAGGCGAGGTCGACTACGAGCAGTACTTC TRBV3-1/TRBV3-2 - - TRBJ2-7
CASRPNGGPRVGGYTF TGTGCCAGCAGACCGAACGGAGGGCCCAGGGTCGGCGGCTACACCTTC TRBV7-9 few - TRBJ1-2
CATFWRQGVEKLFF TGTGCCACATTTTGGAGACAGGGGGTTGAAAAACTGTTTTTT TRBV6-5 - TRBD1 TRBJ1-4
CASTSSPGLGYTF TGTGCCAGCACCTCCAGCCCTGGGCTCGGCTACACCTTC TRBV7-9 - - TRBJ1-2
CASGLGQDRNEQYF TGTGCTAGTGGTTTAGGACAGGACAGGAACGAGCAGTACTTC TRBV12-5 - TRBD1 TRBJ2-7
CASSVGLAATYEQYF TGTGCCAGCAGTGTCGGTCTAGCGGCGACCTACGAGCAGTACTTC TRBV2 - TRBD2 TRBJ2-7
CASSFPRDGTEAFF TGTGCCAGCAGTTTCCCAAGAGATGGCACTGAAGCTTTCTTT TRBV6-6 - - TRBJ1-1
CATRTREGTGELFF TGTGCCACCAGAACCAGGGAGGGCACCGGGGAGCTGTTTTTT TRBV24-1 - TRBD2 TRBJ2-2
CAISGSSGTQYF TGTGCCATCAGTGGTTCCAGCGGGACCCAGTACTTC TRBV10-3 - - TRBJ2-5
CASSLGLSPETQYF TGTGCCAGCAGCCTAGGACTATCCCCGGAGACCCAGTACTTC TRBV4-2 once - TRBJ2-5
CASSQGAANTEAFF TGTGCCAGCAGCCAGGGGGCGGCGAACACTGAAGCTTTCTTT TRBV2 - TRBD1 TRBJ1-1
CASSLGTGELFF TGTGCCAGTAGCCTCGGGACCGGGGAGCTGTTTTTT TRBV19 - - TRBJ2-2
CAWTRGGLSNQPQHF TGTGCCTGGACTAGAGGGGGCCTTAGCAATCAGCCCCAGCATTTT TRBV30 - TRBD1 TRBJ1-5
CASSTVRLAGGDNEQFF TGTGCCAGCAGCACCGTAAGACTAGCGGGGGGGGACAATGAGCAGTTCTTC TRBV11-2 - TRBD2 TRBJ2-1
CASSPFSGVSYTQYF TGTGCCAGCAGTCCTTTTAGCGGGGTTAGCTATACGCAGTATTTT TRBV27 - TRBD2 TRBJ2-3
CASSWGDGRNEQFF TGTGCCAGCAGCTGGGGGGACGGACGGAATGAGCAGTTCTTC TRBV5-6 - - TRBJ2-1
CASSLGQGRQETQYF TGCGCCAGCAGCTTAGGACAGGGACGGCAAGAGACCCAGTACTTC TRBV5-1 - TRBD1 TRBJ2-5
CATSRDQGYGYTF TGTGCCACCAGCAGAGATCAGGGTTATGGCTACACCTTC TRBV15 - - TRBJ1-2
CASSFLHEQYF TGTGCCAGCAGCTTCCTCCACGAGCAGTACTTC TRBV5-5 - - TRBJ2-7
CASSLDRGEAFF TGTGCCAGCTCACTCGACCGGGGTGAAGCTTTCTTT TRBV18 once - TRBJ1-1
CASSYGGGGTGELFF TGTGCCAGCAGTTACGGCGGGGGAGGCACCGGGGAGCTGTTTTTT TRBV6-5 - TRBD2 TRBJ2-2
CASRPAPGLREQYF TGTGCCAGCAGGCCCGCGCCGGGACTAAGGGAGCAGTACTTC TRBV27 - TRBD2 TRBJ2-7
CASSKQGNSPLHF TGTGCCAGTTCGAAACAGGGAAATTCACCCCTCCACTTT TRBV19 - - TRBJ1-6
CASLVAGNYNEQFF TGTGCCAGCCTTGTAGCGGGGAACTACAATGAGCAGTTCTTC TRBV5-4 - TRBD2 TRBJ2-1
CATSDFTVRQGNLDHEQFF TGTGCCACCAGTGATTTTACAGTGAGACAGGGAAATCTCGACCATGAGCAGTTCTTC TRBV24-1 - TRBD1 TRBJ2-1
CASSYETRSEAFF TGTGCCAGCAGCTACGAAACGAGGTCTGAAGCTTTCTTT TRBV5-4 - - TRBJ1-1
CASSPGQIRQGGETQYF TGTGCCAGCAGCCCCGGCCAAATAAGACAGGGTGGAGAGACCCAGTACTTC TRBV9 - TRBD1 TRBJ2-5
CASSRTPTTNEKLFF TGTGCCAGCAGTAGGACTCCCACAACTAATGAAAAACTGTTTTTT TRBV6-5 once - TRBJ1-4
CASSGQGLGNEQFF TGTGCCAGCAGCGGACAGGGGCTTGGCAATGAGCAGTTCTTC TRBV28 - TRBD1 TRBJ2-1
CASSPRQGQETQYF TGTGCCAGTAGTCCTCGACAGGGCCAAGAGACCCAGTACTTC TRBV19 - TRBD1 TRBJ2-5
CASSSPAGGRNEQFF TGTGCCAGTAGTTCCCCAGCGGGGGGGCGCAATGAGCAGTTCTTC TRBV19 - TRBD2 TRBJ2-1
CASSQRTSGGDGGELFF TGTGCCAGCAGCCAACGGACTAGCGGGGGGGATGGCGGGGAGCTGTTTTTT TRBV4-2 - TRBD2 TRBJ2-2
CAWSPGQGSSPLHF TGTGCCTGGAGTCCGGGACAGGGGAGTTCACCCCTCCACTTT TRBV30 - TRBD1 TRBJ1-6
CASSPPLGRARGYTF TGTGCCAGCTCGCCCCCGTTGGGGAGGGCCAGGGGCTACACCTTC TRBV18 once - TRBJ1-2
CAWSGQGREKLFF TGTGCCTGGTCCGGACAGGGAAGGGAAAAACTGTTTTTT TRBV30 once TRBD1 TRBJ1-4
CASSVDRRNEKLFF TGTGCCAGCAGTGTAGACAGGCGGAACGAAAAACTGTTTTTT TRBV2 - - TRBJ1-4
CASSSNNEQFF TGTGCCAGCAGCAGCAACAATGAGCAGTTCTTC TRBV7-9 - - TRBJ2-1
CASSPPGNEKLFF TGTGCCAGCAGCCCGCCGGGTAATGAAAAACTGTTTTTT TRBV28 - - TRBJ1-4
CSVPGRAGEKLFF TGCAGCGTCCCCGGCAGGGCGGGAGAAAAACTGTTTTTT TRBV29-1 - - TRBJ1-4
CASSARSGGAVNTQYF TGTGCCAGCAGCGCCCGTAGCGGGGGGGCAGTGAATACGCAGTATTTT TRBV9 few TRBD2 TRBJ2-3
CATTGTGASYEQYF TGTGCCACCACCGGGACAGGGGCATCCTACGAGCAGTACTTC TRBV6-5 - TRBD1 TRBJ2-7
CASSLDFLNTEAFF TGTGCCAGCAGCTTAGACTTCCTGAACACTGAAGCTTTCTTT TRBV11-2 - - TRBJ1-1
CASSPELPDRDGYTF TGCGCCAGCAGCCCCGAGCTCCCCGACAGGGATGGCTACACCTTC TRBV5-1 few TRBD1 TRBJ1-2
CASSLQGPEAFF TGTGCCAGCAGCCTACAGGGCCCTGAAGCTTTCTTT TRBV7-9 - - TRBJ1-1
CASSNQADWSYEQYF TGTGCCAGTAGTAACCAGGCGGACTGGTCCTACGAGCAGTACTTC TRBV19 - - TRBJ2-7
CASRDRGGTGELFF TGTGCCAGCCGGGACAGGGGGGGAACCGGGGAGCTGTTTTTT TRBV6-5 - TRBD1 TRBJ2-2
CASSPTGSGNTIYF TGTGCCAGCAGCCCGACAGGGTCTGGAAACACCATATATTTT TRBV5-5 - TRBD1 TRBJ1-3
CASSQPGLLAYGYTF TGTGCCAGCAGCCAACCGGGACTTCTAGCCTATGGCTACACCTTC TRBV4-2 once - TRBJ1-2
CASSERAGGQTQYF TGTGCCAGCAGTGAAAGGGCAGGGGGACAGACCCAGTACTTC TRBV6-1 - TRBD1 TRBJ2-5